This T cell receptor beta chain was obtained from a study of blood T cell repertoires in COVID-19. For the study at large: COVID-19 samples from acute and convalescent phases originated in the United States, Italy and Spain. The analysed material was cDNA or gDNA that came from T cells, B-cell-depleted T cells, or PBMCs.

CDR3 length: 14 residues. Trimming took 0 bases from V and 9 from J; bases not matched to a gene: 4. The germline gives CDR1 SGHTA, CDR2 FQGNSA. Sequencing used immunoSEQ multiplex PCR; TCRdb keeps in-frame clones, though not all of them. Among around 450,000 clones listed, about 90% were seen once. The chain combines TRBV7-2 with TRBJ2-1; 8 nucleotides agree with TRBD2. The TCR comes from a man between 18 and 29 years old who had recovered from COVID-19. The sequenced material came from PBMCs or T cells enriched from blood (not recorded which). CDR3 DNA: TGTGCCAGCAGCTTAGCGCTAACTAGCGGTGAGCAGTTCTTC. Protein: CASSLALTSGEQFF.